This paragraph reports one TCR beta chain. Antigen: not known. The authors made the TRB cDNA libraries by 5' RACE using UMI labels. TCRdb reworked the 5' RACE reads into one entry per CDR3 protein, no DNA. The listing contains 90,000 to 150,000 distinct CDR3 sequences. Germline CDR1 and CDR2: MNHEY and SMNVEV (reference sequence). The CDR3 runs to 18 residues. The data were obtained in a study of CXCR3-negative and CXCR3-positive naive CD8 T cells. Study as a whole: Roughly 140 million TRB reads in total, about 1.5 +/- 0.3 million per library.

Study outcomes and limitations: Naive cells used TRBV-TRBJ genes in much the same way whether CXCR3-negative or CXCR3-positive; memory cells did not. Partly lower CXCR3 expression followed cryopreservation, and most assays relied on fresh PBMCs. Relative to memory CD8+ cells, whose diversity was much lower, both naive subsets had comparably high diversity. Naive cells with CXCR3 showed TRB CDR3s that were more hydrophobic than those in CXCR3-negative naive cells.

The rearrangement links TRBV27 to TRBJ2-1; TCRdb picks TRBD2, but there is no DNA to check that call. This TCR came from a human donor in good health. Some clones in this sample may be carry-over from other donors' samples. Sequenced input: naive CXCR3+ CD8+ T cells from blood. Subset meaning: CD45RO-CCR7+CD27+CD95- naive CD8+ T cells expressing CXCR3 (TNR3+). The CDR3 reads CASAPGLAGPKSYNEQFF.